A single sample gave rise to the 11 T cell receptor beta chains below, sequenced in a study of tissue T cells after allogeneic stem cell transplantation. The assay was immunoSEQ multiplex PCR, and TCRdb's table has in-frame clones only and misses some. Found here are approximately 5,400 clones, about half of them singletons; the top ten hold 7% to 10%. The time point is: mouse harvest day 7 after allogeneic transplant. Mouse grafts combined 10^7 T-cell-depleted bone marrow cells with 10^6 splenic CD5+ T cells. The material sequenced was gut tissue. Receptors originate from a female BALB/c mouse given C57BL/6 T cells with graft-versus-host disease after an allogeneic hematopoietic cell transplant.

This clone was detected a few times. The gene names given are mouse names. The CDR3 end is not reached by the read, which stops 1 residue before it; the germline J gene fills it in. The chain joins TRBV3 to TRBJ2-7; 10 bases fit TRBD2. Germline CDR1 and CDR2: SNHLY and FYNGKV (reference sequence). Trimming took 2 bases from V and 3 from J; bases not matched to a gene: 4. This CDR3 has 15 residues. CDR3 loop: CASSLSGTGVYEQYF. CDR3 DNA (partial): TGTGCCAGCAGCTTATCCGGGACTGGGGTCTATGAACAGTAC.

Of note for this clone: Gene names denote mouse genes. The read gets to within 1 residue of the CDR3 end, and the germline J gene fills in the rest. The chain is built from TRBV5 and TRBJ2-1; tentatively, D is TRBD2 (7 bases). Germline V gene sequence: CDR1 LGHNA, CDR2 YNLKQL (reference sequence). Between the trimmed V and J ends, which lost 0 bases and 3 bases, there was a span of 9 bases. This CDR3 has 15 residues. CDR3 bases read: TGTGCCAGCAGCCAAGATTGGGGGGCCTATGCTGAGCAGTTC. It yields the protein CASSQDWGAYAEQF. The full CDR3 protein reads CASSQDWGAYAEQFF.

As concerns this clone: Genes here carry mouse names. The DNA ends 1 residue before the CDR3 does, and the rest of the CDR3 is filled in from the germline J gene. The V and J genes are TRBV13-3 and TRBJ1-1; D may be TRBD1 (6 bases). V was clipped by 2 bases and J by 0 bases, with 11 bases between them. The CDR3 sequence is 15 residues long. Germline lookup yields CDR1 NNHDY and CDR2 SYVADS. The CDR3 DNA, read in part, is TGTGCCAGCAGTGAACGTAGGGGGACAAACACAGAAGTCTTC. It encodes CASSERRGTNTEVF. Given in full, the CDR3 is CASSERRGTNTEVFF.

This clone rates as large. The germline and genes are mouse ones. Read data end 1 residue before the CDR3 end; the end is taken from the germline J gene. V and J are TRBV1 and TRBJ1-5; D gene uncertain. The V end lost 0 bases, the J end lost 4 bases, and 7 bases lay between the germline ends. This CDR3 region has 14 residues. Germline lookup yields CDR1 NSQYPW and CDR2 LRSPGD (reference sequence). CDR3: CTCSADRQNQAPLF. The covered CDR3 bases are TGCACCTGCAGTGCAGATCGCCAGAACCAGGCTCCGCTT. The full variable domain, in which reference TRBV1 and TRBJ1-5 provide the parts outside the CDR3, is VTLLEQNPRWRLVPRGQAVNLRCILKNSQYPWMSWYQQDLQKQLQWLFTLRSPGDKEVKSLPGADYLATRVTDTELRLQVANMSQGRTLYCTCSADRQNQAPLFGEGTRLSVL.

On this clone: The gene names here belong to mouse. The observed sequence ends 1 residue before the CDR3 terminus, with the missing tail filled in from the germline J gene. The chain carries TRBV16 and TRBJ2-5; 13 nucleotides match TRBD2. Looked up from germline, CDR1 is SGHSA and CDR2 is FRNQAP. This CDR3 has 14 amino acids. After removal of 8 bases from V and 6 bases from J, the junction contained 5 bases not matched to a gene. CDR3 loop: CASGLGGREDTQYF. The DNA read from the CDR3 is TGTGCAAGCGGACTGGGGGGGCGCGAGGACACCCAGTAC.

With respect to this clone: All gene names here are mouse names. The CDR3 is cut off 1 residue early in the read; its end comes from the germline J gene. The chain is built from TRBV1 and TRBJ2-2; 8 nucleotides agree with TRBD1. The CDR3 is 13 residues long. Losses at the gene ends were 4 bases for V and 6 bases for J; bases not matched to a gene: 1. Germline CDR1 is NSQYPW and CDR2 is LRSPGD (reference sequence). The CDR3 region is CTCSGTGSGQLYF. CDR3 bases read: TGCACCTGCAGTGGGACAGGGTCCGGGCAGCTCTAC.

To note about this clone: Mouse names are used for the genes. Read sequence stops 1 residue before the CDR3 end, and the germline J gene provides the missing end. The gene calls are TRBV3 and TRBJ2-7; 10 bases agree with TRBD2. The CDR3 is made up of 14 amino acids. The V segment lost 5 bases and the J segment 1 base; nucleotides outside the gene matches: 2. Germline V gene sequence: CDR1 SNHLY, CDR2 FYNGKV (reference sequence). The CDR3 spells CASSRDWGSYEQYF. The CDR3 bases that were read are TGTGCCAGCAGCCGGGACTGGGGATCCTATGAACAGTAC.

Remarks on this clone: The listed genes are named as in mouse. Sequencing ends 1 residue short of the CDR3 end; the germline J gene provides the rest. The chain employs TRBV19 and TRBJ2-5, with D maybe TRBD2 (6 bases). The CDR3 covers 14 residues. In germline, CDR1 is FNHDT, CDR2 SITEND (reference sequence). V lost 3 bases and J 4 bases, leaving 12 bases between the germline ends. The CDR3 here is CASSTRLAEDTQYF. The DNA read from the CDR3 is TGTGCCAGCAGTACTCGACTGGCTGAAGACACCCAGTAC.

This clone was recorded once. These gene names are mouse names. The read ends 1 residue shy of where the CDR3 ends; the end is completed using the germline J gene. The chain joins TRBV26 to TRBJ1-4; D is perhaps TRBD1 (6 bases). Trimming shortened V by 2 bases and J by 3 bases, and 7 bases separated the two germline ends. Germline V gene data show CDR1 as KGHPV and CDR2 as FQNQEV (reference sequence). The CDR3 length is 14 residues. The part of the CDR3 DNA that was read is TGTGCCAGCAGTCTGGGGACAACCAACGAAAGATTATTT. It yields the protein CASSLGTTNERLF. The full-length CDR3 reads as CASSLGTTNERLFF.

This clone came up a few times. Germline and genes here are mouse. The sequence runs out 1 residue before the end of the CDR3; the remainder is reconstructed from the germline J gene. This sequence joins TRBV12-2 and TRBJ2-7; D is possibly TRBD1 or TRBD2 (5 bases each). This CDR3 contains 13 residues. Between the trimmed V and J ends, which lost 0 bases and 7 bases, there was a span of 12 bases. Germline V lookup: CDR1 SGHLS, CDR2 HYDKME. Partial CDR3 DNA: TGTGCCAGCTCTCTCGAAGTGGGGCGAGAACAGTAC. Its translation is CASSLEVGREQY. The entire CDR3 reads CASSLEVGREQYF.

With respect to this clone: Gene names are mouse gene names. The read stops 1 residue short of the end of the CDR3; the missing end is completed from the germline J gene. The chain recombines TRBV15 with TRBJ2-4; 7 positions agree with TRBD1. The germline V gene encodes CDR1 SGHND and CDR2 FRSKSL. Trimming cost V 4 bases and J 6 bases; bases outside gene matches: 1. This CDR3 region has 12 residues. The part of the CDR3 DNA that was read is TGTGCCAGCAGTTCGGGACAGAACACCTTGTAC. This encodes CASSSGQNTLY. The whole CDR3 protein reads CASSSGQNTLYF.